Included here is one T cell receptor (beta chain) sequence, with context. The assay was immunoSEQ multiplex PCR, and TCRdb's table has in-frame clones only and misses some. The sample carries approximately 12,000 clones, 89% recorded once. This record belongs to a study of tumor T cells in aggressive B-cell lymphoma. The sequence was collected from an adult with diffuse large B cell lymphoma. Sequencing was done on a sample of tumor tissue.

CDR3 sequence (DNA): TGCGCCAGCAGCTTGGTGGGACAGGGGGAGACCCAGTACTTC. Translating it yields CASSLVGQGETQYF. The genes are TRBV5-1 and TRBJ2-5; 10 bases are shared with TRBD1. The germline CDR1 and CDR2 sequences are SGHRS and YFSETQ. This CDR3 has 14 amino acids. V trimming: 0 bases; J trimming: 5 bases; junction bases outside the gene matches: 1.